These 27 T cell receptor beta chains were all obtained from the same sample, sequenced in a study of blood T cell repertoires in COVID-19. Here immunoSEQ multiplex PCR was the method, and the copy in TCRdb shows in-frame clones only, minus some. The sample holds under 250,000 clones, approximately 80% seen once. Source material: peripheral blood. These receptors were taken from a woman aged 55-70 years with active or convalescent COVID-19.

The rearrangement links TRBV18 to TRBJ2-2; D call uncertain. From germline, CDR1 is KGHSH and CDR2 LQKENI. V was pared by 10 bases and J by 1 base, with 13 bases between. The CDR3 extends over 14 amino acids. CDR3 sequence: CATPDQENTGELFF. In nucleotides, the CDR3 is TGTGCCACCCCCGACCAGGAGAACACCGGGGAGCTGTTTTTT.

CDR3 coding DNA: TGCGCCAGCAGCTTGAGATCCGGTTATACGAGGCAGTTCTTC. It codes for CASSLRSGYTRQFF. V usage is TRBV5-1 and J usage is TRBJ2-1, with D uncertain. The V gene's germline CDR1 is SGHRS and CDR2 YFSETQ. V was pared by 1 base and J by 12 bases, with 17 bases between. The CDR3 is 14 residues long.

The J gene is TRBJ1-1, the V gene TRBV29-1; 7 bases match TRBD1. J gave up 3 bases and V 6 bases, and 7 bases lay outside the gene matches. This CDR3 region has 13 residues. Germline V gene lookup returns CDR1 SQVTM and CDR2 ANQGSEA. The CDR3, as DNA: TGCAGCGTACGGGGACAGCGAGACACTGAAGCTTTCTTT. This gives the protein CSVRGQRDTEAFF.

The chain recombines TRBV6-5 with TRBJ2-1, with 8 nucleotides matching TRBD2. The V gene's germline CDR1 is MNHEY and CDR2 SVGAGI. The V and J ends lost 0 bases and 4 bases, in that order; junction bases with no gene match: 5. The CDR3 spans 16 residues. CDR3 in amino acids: CASSYSTGGIYNEQFF. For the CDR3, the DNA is TGTGCCAGCAGTTACTCGACGGGAGGGATTTACAATGAGCAGTTCTTC.

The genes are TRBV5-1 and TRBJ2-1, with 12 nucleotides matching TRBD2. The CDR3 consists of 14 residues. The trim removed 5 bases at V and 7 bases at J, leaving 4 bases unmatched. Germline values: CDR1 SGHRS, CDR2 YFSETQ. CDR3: CASRRLAGDNEQFF. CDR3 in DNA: TGCGCCAGCAGAAGACTAGCGGGAGATAATGAGCAGTTCTTC. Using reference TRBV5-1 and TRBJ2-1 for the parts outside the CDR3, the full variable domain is KAGVTQTPRYLIKTRGQQVTLSCSPISGHRSVSWYQQTPGQGLQFLFEYFSETQRNKGNFPGRFSGRQFSNSRSEMNVSTLELGDSALYLCASRRLAGDNEQFFGPGTRLTVL.

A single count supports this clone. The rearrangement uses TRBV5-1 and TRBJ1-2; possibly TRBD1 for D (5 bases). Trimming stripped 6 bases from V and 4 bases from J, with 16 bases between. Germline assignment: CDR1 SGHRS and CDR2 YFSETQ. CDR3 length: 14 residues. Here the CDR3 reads CASTSTGDSYGYTF. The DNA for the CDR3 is TGCGCCAGCACCTCGACGGGGGATAGCTATGGCTACACCTTC.

CDR3 in amino acids: CASSGLVAGPAYNEQFF. The CDR3 DNA reads as TGTGCCAGCAGCGGCCTAGTAGCGGGACCTGCTTACAATGAGCAGTTCTTC. The chain couples TRBV5-6 to TRBJ2-1; the match to TRBD2 covers 8 bases. This CDR3 region has 17 residues. CDR1 and CDR2 (germline): SGHDT, YYEEEE. V dropped 4 bases and J dropped 4; count of bases not matched to a gene: 13.

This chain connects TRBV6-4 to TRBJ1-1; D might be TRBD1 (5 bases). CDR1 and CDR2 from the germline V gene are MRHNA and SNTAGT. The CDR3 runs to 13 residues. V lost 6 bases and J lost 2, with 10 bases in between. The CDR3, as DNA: TGTGCCAGCAGAGTTGACAGAAACACTGAAGCTTTCTTT. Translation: CASRVDRNTEAFF.

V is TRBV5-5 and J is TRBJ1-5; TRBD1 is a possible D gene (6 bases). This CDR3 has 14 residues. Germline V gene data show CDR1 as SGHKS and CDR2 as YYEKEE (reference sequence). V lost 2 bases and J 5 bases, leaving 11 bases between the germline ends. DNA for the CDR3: TGTGCCAGCAGCTTTACAGGGTATCATCAGCCCCAGCATTTT. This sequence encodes CASSFTGYHQPQHF.

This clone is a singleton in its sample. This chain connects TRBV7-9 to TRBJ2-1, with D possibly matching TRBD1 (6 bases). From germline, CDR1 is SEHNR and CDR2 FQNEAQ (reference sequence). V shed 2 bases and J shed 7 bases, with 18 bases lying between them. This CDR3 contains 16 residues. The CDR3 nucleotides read TGTGCCAGCAGCTTACAGGGGCTAGATAGAACGAATGAGCAGTTCTTC. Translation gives CASSLQGLDRTNEQFF.

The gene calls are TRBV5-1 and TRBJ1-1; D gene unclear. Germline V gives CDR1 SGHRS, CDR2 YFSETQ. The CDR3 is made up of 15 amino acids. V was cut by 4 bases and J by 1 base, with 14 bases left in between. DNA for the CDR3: TGCGCCAGCAGCCCCCTATCGAGGGCGAACACTGAAGCTTTCTTT. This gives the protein CASSPLSRANTEAFF.

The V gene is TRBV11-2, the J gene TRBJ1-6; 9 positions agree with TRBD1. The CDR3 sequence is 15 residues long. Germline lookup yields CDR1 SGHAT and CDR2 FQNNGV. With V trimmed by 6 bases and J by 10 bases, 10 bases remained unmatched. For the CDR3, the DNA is TGTGCCAGCAGTCCGCACACAGGGGGCGGATCACCCCTCCACTTT. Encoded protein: CASSPHTGGGSPLHF.

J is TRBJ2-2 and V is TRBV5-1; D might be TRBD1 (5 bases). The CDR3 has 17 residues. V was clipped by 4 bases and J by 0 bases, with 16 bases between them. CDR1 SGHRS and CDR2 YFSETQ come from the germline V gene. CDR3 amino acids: CASSNSARGSNTGELFF. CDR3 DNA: TGCGCCAGCAGCAACTCGGCTAGGGGATCGAACACCGGGGAGCTGTTTTTT.

In nucleotides, the CDR3 is TGTGCCAGCAGCGGTCCTACGGGACACTCCTCTGGGGCCAACGTCCTGACTTTC. Translation: CASSGPTGHSSGANVLTF. This chain uses TRBV9 with TRBJ2-6; tentative D call: TRBD1 (6 bases). V shed 3 bases and J shed 0 bases, with 16 bases lying between them. This CDR3 is 18 amino acids long. The V gene's germline CDR1 is SGDLS and CDR2 YYNGEE. The variable domain in full, completed from reference TRBV9 and TRBJ2-6, reads DSGVTQTPKHLITATGQRVTLRCSPRSGDLSVYWYQQSLDQGLQFLIQYYNGEERAKGNILERFSAQQFPDLHSELNLSSLELGDSALYFCASSGPTGHSSGANVLTFGAGSRLTVL.

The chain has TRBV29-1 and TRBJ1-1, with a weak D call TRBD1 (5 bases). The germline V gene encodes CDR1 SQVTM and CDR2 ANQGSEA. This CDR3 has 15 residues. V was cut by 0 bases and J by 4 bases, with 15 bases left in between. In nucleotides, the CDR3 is TGCAGCGTTGAAGAGGGCGGAGTAGGGGTCACTGAAGCTTTCTTT. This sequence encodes CSVEEGGVGVTEAFF.

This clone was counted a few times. The CDR3 reads CASSQVLPNTEAFF. CDR3 bases: TGCGCCAGCAGCCAAGTACTACCTAACACTGAAGCTTTCTTT. J is TRBJ1-1 and V is TRBV4-1; D is unclear. CDR3 length: 14 residues. Germline V gives CDR1 MGHRA, CDR2 YSYEKL. Deletions cut 1 base from V and 2 bases from J, with 8 bases between.

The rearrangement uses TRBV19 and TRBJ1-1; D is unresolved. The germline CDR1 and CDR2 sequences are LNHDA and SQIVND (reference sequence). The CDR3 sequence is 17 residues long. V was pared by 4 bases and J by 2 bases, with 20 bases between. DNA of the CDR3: TGTGCCAGTAGTACTCCTACCGTGGAGTTGAGAAACACTGAAGCTTTCTTT. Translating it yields CASSTPTVELRNTEAFF. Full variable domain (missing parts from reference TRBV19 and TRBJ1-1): DGGITQSPKYLFRKEGQNVTLSCEQNLNHDAMYWYRQDPGQGLRLIYYSQIVNDFQKGDIAEGYSVSREKKESFPLTVTSAQKNPTAFYLCASSTPTVELRNTEAFFGQGTRLTVV.

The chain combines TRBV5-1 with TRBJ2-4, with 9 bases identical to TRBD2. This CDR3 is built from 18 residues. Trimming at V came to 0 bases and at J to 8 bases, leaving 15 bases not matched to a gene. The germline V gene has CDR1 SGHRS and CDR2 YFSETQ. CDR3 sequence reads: CASSLDASGTSGRDIQYF. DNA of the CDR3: TGCGCCAGCAGCTTGGATGCTAGCGGGACATCGGGGAGAGACATTCAGTACTTC.

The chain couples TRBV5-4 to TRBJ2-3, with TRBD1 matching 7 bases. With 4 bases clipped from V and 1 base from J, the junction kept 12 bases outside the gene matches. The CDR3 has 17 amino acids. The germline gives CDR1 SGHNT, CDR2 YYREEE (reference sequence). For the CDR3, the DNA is TGTGCCAGCAGCACCGGGAAGGGGGCATCTCGCACAGATACGCAGTATTTT. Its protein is CASSTGKGASRTDTQYF.

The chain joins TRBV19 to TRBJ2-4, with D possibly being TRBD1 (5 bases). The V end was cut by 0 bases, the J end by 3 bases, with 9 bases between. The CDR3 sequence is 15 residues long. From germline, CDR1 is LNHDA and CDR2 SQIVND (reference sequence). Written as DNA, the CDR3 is TGTGCCAGTAGTATAGAGGGGCCGGTCAAAAACATTCAGTACTTC. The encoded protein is CASSIEGPVKNIQYF.

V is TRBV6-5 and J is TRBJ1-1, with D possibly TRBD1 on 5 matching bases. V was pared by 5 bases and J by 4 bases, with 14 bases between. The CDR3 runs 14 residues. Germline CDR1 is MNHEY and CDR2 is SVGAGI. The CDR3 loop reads CASSPRRRGTEAFF. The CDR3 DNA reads TGTGCCAGCAGTCCCCGACGGAGGGGCACTGAAGCTTTCTTT.

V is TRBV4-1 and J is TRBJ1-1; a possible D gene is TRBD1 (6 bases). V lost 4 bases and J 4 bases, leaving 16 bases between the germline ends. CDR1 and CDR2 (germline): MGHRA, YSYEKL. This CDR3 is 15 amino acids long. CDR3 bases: TGCGCCAGCAGCCCTAGAGGAACAGGGCCCACTGAAGCTTTCTTT. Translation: CASSPRGTGPTEAFF.

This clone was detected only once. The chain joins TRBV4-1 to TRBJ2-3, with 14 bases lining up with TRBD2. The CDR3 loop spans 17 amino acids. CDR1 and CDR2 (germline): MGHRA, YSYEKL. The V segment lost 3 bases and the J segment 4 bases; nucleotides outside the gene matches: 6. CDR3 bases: TGCGCCAGCAGCCAGACTGGGACTAGCGGGAGTCCAGATACGCAGTATTTT. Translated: CASSQTGTSGSPDTQYF.

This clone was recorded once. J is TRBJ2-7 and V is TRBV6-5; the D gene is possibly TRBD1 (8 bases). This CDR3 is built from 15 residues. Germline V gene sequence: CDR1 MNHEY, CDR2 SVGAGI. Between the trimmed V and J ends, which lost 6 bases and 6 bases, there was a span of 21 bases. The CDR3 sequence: CASSRTGRGSFEQYF. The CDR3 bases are TGTGCCAGCAGCCGGACAGGGAGGGGGTCATTCGAGCAGTACTTC.

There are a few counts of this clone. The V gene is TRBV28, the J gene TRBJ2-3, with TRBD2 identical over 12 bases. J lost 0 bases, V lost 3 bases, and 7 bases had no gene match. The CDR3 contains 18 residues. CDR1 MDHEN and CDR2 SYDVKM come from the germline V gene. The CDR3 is CASSFMSSGGVSTDTQYF. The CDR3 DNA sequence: TGTGCCAGCAGTTTTATGTCTAGCGGGGGGGTTAGCACAGATACGCAGTATTTT.

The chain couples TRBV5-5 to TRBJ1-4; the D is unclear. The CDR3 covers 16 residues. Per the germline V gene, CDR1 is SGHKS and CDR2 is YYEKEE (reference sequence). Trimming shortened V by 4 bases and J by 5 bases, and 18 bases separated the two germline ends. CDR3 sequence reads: CASSPRGMWVNEKLFF. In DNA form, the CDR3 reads TGTGCCAGCAGCCCACGAGGTATGTGGGTAAATGAAAAACTGTTTTTT.

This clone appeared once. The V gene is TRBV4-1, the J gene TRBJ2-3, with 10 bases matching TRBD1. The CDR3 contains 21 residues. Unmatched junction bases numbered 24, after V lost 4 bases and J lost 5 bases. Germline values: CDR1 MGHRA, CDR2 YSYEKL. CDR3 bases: TGCGCCAGCAGCCTCCGCCCGTGGTCGACAGGGGGCGCGGGCCCCCAAGATACGCAGTATTTT. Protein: CASSLRPWSTGGAGPQDTQYF.